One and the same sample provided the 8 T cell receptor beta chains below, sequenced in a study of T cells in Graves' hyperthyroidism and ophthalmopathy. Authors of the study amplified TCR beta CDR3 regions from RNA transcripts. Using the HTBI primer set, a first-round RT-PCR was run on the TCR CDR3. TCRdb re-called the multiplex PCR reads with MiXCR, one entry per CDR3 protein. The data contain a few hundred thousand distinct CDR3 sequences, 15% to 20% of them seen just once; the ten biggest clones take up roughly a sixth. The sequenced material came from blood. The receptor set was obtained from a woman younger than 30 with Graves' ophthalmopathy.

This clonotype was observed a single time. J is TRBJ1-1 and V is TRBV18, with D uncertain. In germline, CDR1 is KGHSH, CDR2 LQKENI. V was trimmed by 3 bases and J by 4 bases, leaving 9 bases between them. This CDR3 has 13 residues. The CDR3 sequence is CASSPAGFTEAFF. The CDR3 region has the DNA TGTGCCAGCTCACCGGCTGGGTTCACTGAAGCTTTCTTT.

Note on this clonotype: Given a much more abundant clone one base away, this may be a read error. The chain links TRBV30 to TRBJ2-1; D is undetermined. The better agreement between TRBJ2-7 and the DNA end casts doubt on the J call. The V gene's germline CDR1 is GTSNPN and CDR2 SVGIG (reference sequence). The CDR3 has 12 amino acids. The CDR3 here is CAWDRQINEQYF. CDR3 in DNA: TGTGCCTGGGATCGGCAGATCAATGAGCAGTACTTC.

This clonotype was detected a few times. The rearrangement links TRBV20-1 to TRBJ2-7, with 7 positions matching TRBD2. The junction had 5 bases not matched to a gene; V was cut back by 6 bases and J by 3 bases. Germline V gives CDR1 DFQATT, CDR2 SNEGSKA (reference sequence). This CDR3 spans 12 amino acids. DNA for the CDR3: TGCAGTGCCCTGGGGGGGGTCTACGAGCAGTACTTC. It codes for CSALGGVYEQYF.

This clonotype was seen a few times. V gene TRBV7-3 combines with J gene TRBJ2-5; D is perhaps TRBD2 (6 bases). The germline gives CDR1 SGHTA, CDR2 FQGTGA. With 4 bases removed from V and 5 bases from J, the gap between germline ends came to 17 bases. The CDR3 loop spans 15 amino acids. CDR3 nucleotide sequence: TGTGCCAGCAGCTCACACCGGGCACGGGGGGAGACCCAGTACTTC. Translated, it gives CASSSHRARGETQYF.

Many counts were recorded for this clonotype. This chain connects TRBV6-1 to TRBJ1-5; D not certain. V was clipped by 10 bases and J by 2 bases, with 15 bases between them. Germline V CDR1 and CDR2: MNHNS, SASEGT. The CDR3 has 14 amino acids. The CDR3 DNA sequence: TGTGCCACCTCTTACGTATCTGGCAATCAGCCCCAGCATTTT. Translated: CATSYVSGNQPQHF.

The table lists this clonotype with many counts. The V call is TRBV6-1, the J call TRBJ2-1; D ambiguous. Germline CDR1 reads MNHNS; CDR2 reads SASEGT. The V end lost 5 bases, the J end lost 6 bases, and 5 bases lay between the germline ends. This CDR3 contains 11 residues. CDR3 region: CASSSFNEQFF. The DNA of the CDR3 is TGTGCCAGCAGTTCTTTCAATGAGCAGTTCTTC.

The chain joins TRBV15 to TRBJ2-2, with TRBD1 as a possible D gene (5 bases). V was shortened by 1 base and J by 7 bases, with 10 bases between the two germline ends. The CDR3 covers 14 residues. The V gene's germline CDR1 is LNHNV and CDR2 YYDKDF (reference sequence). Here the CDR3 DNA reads TGTGCCACCAGCAGAGTTCGTAGGGGCGGGGAGCTGTTTTTT. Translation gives CATSRVRRGGELFF.

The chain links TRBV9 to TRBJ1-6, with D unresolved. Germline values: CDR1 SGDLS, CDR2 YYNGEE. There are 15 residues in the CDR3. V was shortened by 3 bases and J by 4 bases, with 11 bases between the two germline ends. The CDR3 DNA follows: TGTGCCAGCAGCGAAGGAGTGGCTTATAATTCACCCCTCCACTTT. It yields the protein CASSEGVAYNSPLHF.